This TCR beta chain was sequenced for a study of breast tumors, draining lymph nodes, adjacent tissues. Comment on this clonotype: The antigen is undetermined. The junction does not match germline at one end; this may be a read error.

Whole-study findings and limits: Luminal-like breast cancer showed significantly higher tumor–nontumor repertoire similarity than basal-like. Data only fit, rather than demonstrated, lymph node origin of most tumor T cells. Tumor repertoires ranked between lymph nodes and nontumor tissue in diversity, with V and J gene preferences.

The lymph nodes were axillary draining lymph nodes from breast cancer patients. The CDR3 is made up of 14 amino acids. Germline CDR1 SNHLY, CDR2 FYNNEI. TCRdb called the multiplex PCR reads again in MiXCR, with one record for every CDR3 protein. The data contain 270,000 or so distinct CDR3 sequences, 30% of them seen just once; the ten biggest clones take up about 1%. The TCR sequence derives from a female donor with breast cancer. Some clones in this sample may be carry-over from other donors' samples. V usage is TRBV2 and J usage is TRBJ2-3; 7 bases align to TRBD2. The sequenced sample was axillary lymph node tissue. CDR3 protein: CARGYREDTDTRYF. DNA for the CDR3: TGTGCTAGAGGATATCGGGAGGACACGGATACGCGGTATTTT.